This entry lists 16 T cell receptor beta chains sequenced from one sample in a study of OX40 agonist ivuxolimab in advanced cancers. Generated by immunoSEQ multiplex PCR, the TCRdb table keeps only in-frame clones and is missing some. This sample has 35,000 to 45,000 clones, with about 83% found just once. The sequencing here drew on CD4+ or CD8+ T cells sorted from blood, taken in a trial of the OX40 agonist ivuxolimab. Receptor source: an adult with an advanced solid tumor such as melanoma, head and neck, liver or kidney cancer.

V is TRBV7-9 and J is TRBJ2-5; 13 bases fit TRBD2. V shed 11 bases, J shed 2 bases, and the junction held 11 bases outside the gene matches. Germline V gene sequence: CDR1 SEHNR, CDR2 FQNEAQ (reference sequence). The CDR3 is 16 residues long. The CDR3 DNA reads as TGTGCCCTTTCCTTGGGGACTAGCGGGAATCAAGAGACCCAGTACTTC. Its protein product is CALSLGTSGNQETQYF.

This chain links TRBV6-5 with TRBJ2-5, with 9 nucleotides matching TRBD1. The CDR3 has 13 amino acids. V shed 6 bases and J 3 bases; nucleotides not matched to a gene: 2. CDR1 and CDR2 (germline): MNHEY, SVGAGI. The DNA of the CDR3 is TGTGCCAGCAGACAGGGGGCTAAAGAGACCCAGTACTTC. The encoded protein is CASRQGAKETQYF.

This clone appeared once. CDR3 nucleotide sequence: TGTGCCAGCTCACTCACACAGGGGAAGTCAAATGAGCAGTTCTTC. It translates to CASSLTQGKSNEQFF. The gene calls are TRBV18 and TRBJ2-1; 7 bases agree with TRBD1. Per germline, CDR1 KGHSH and CDR2 LQKENI. The CDR3 is 15 residues long. The ends lost 4 bases at V and 7 bases at J; junction bases unmatched: 10.

This chain links TRBV28 with TRBJ1-2; no clear D. With 3 bases removed from V and 2 bases from J, the gap between germline ends came to 4 bases. There are 12 residues in the CDR3. Germline V CDR1 and CDR2: MDHEN, SYDVKM. The CDR3 loop reads CASSFFNYGYTF. The CDR3 DNA sequence: TGTGCCAGCAGTTTCTTCAACTATGGCTACACCTTC.

The chain has TRBV10-3 and TRBJ2-1; possibly TRBD1 or TRBD2 for D (6 bases each). The CDR3 runs 12 residues. Germline lookup yields CDR1 ENHRY and CDR2 SYGVKD. V lost 11 bases, J lost 7 bases, and 15 bases lay in between. CDR3 loop: CAHSRGENEQFF. The CDR3 bases are TGTGCCCATTCTAGGGGGGAGAATGAGCAGTTCTTC.

The rearrangement joins TRBV28 to TRBJ2-5; 11 bases fit TRBD2. This CDR3 is 15 amino acids long. Trimming took 6 bases from V and 2 from J; bases not matched to a gene: 5. In germline, CDR1 is MDHEN, CDR2 SYDVKM. The CDR3 reads CASRSSSGRQETQYF. DNA for the CDR3: TGTGCCAGCAGATCCTCTAGCGGGAGGCAAGAGACCCAGTACTTC. The variable domain in full, completed from reference TRBV28 and TRBJ2-5, reads DVKVTQSSRYLVKRTGEKVFLECVQDMDHENMFWYRQDPGLGLRLIYFSYDVKMKEKGDIPEGYSVSREKKERFSLILESASTNQTSMYLCASRSSSGRQETQYFGPGTRLLVL.

The rearrangement joins TRBV5-1 to TRBJ1-5; possible D gene TRBD1, 6 bases. Trimming stripped 0 bases from V and 7 bases from J, with 14 bases between. Germline V gene lookup returns CDR1 SGHRS and CDR2 YFSETQ. The CDR3 sequence is 15 residues long. CDR3 residues: CASSLDGGARQPQHF. The CDR3 coding sequence is TGCGCCAGCAGCTTGGATGGGGGGGCCAGACAGCCCCAGCATTTT.

This clone was seen once. The rearrangement links TRBV4-1 to TRBJ1-1; D is possibly TRBD1 (5 bases). V dropped 0 bases and J dropped 4 bases, with 12 bases sitting between them. Germline V lookup: CDR1 MGHRA, CDR2 YSYEKL. There are 15 residues in the CDR3. Here the CDR3 DNA reads TGCGCCAGCAGCCAAGATAAGGGACTCCGCACTGAAGCTTTCTTT. Translation: CASSQDKGLRTEAFF.

This sequence joins TRBV19 and TRBJ2-7; TRBD2 might be the D (6 bases). Germline loops: CDR1 LNHDA, CDR2 SQIVND (reference sequence). This CDR3 is 13 amino acids long. Trimming pared 5 bases from V and 0 bases from J, leaving 8 bases between. In DNA form, the CDR3 reads TGTGCCAGTAGTGTCGGGAGCTCCTACGAGCAGTACTTC. This codes for CASSVGSSYEQYF.

This clone is labeled as medium-sized. The gene calls are TRBV28 and TRBJ2-3, with a possible D match to TRBD1 (6 bases). CDR3 length: 14 residues. Trimming pared 6 bases from V and 1 base from J, leaving 11 bases between. Germline V gene lookup returns CDR1 MDHEN and CDR2 SYDVKM. The CDR3 loop reads CASRDRGGTDTQYF. In DNA form, the CDR3 reads TGTGCCAGCAGGGACAGAGGGGGCACAGATACGCAGTATTTT. Variable domain in full (rest from reference TRBV28 and TRBJ2-3): DVKVTQSSRYLVKRTGEKVFLECVQDMDHENMFWYRQDPGLGLRLIYFSYDVKMKEKGDIPEGYSVSREKKERFSLILESASTNQTSMYLCASRDRGGTDTQYFGPGTRLTVL.

V usage is TRBV27 and J usage is TRBJ1-6; D remains unclear. Germline assignment: CDR1 MNHEY and CDR2 SMNVEV (reference sequence). There are 12 residues in the CDR3. V dropped 2 bases and J dropped 7 bases, with 3 bases sitting between them. The CDR3 here is CASSLGNSPLHF. The CDR3 DNA follows: TGTGCCAGCAGTTTAGGGAATTCACCCCTCCACTTT.

The gene calls are TRBV7-9 and TRBJ1-2; D remains unclear. Germline V gene lookup returns CDR1 SEHNR and CDR2 FQNEAQ (reference sequence). The CDR3 extends over 13 amino acids. The V and J ends lost 2 bases and 4 bases respectively, with 8 bases between them. The CDR3 here is CASSLTELYGYTF. The CDR3 bases are TGTGCCAGCAGCTTAACAGAGCTCTATGGCTACACCTTC.

Turning to this clone: One junction end does not reproduce the germline sequence, and a read error may be involved. The chain combines TRBV7-7 with TRBJ2-1, with TRBD2 identical over 7 bases. Germline CDR1 and CDR2: SSHAT and FNYEAQ (reference sequence). CDR3 length: 17 residues. Here the CDR3 reads CASSLGAWREPYNEQFF. In nucleotides, the CDR3 is TGTGCTAGCAGCTTAGGGGCCTGGCGGGAGCCCTACAATGAGCAGTTCTTC.

V gene TRBV19 combines with J gene TRBJ2-1; unclear D gene. This CDR3 region has 15 residues. CDR1 and CDR2 from the germline V gene are LNHDA and SQIVND (reference sequence). Trimming pared 6 bases from V and 6 bases from J, leaving 18 bases between. The CDR3 loop is CASSLRPRPGNEQFF. The CDR3 coding sequence is TGTGCCAGTAGCCTAAGACCCCGTCCGGGCAATGAGCAGTTCTTC.

A single count supports this clone. J is TRBJ2-2 and V is TRBV28, with TRBD1 as a possible D gene (6 bases). Germline lookup yields CDR1 MDHEN and CDR2 SYDVKM. Trimming stripped 2 bases from V and 5 bases from J, with 15 bases between. This CDR3 comprises 16 residues. The CDR3, as DNA: TGTGCCAGCAGTTTAGCAGGCAGGGGTAAAACCGGGGAGCTGTTTTTT. Translating it yields CASSLAGRGKTGELFF.

The chain's CDR3 is CASSLGTSGRSFEQYF. The CDR3 bases are TGTGCCAGCAGCTTAGGGACTAGCGGGAGATCGTTTGAGCAGTACTTC. The chain recombines TRBV7-9 with TRBJ2-7, with TRBD2 identical over 13 bases. Per germline, CDR1 SEHNR and CDR2 FQNEAQ (reference sequence). After removal of 1 base from V and 7 bases from J, the junction contained 7 bases not matched to a gene. This CDR3 contains 16 residues.